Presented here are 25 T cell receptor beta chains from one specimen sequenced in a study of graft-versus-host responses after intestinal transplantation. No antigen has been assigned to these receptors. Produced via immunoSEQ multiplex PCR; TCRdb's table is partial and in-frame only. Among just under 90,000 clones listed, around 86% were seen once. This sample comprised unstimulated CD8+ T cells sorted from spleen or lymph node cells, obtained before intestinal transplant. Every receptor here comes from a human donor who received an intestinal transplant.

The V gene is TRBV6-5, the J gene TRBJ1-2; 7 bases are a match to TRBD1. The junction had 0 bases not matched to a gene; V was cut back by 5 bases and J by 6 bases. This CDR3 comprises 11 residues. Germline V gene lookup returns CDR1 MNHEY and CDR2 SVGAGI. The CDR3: CASSQGDGYTF. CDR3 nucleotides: TGTGCCAGCAGTCAGGGGGATGGCTACACCTTC.

DNA for the CDR3: TGTGCCAGCAGTTTTAACAGGGCAACTACCTACGAGCAGTACTTC. The encoded protein is CASSFNRATTYEQYF. The chain carries TRBV28 and TRBJ2-7, with D possibly TRBD1 on 6 matching bases. The CDR3 runs 15 residues. The V gene's germline CDR1 is MDHEN and CDR2 SYDVKM. Trimming cost V 3 bases and J 2 bases, with 14 bases left between them.

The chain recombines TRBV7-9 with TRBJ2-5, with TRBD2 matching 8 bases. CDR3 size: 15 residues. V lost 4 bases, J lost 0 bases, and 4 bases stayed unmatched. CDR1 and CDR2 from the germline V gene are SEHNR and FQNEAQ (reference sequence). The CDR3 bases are TGTGCCAGCAGCTCCTGGACTAGCTACCAAGAGACCCAGTACTTC. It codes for CASSSWTSYQETQYF.

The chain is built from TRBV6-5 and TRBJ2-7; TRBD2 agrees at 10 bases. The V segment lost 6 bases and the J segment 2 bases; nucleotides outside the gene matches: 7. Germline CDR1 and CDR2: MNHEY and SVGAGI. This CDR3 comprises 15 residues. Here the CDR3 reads CASSQVTSGPYEQYF. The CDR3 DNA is TGTGCCAGCAGCCAGGTGACTAGCGGGCCCTACGAGCAGTACTTC.

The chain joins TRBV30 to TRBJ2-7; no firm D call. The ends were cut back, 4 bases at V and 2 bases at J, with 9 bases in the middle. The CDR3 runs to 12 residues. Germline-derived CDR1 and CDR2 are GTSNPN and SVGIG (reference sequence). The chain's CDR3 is CAWTRPAYEQYF. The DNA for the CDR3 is TGTGCCTGGACCAGGCCCGCCTACGAGCAGTACTTC. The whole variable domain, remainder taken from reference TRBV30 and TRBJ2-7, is SQTIHQWPATLVQPVGSPLSLECTVEGTSNPNLYWYRQAAGRGLQLLFYSVGIGQISSEVPQNLSASRPQDRQFILSSKKLLLSDSGFYLCAWTRPAYEQYFGPGTRLTVT.

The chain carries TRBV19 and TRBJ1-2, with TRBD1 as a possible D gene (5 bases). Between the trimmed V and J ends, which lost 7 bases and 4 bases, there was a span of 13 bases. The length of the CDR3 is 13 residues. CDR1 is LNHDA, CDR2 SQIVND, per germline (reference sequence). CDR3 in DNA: TGTGCCAGTATCGGGGGACGAGGCTATGGCTACACCTTC. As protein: CASIGGRGYGYTF.

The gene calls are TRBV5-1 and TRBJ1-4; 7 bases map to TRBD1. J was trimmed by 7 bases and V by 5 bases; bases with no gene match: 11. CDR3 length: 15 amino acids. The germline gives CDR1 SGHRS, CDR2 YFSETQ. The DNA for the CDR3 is TGCGCCAGCAGTTACAAAGGGGGCGGAGGTGAAAAACTGTTTTTT. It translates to CASSYKGGGGEKLFF.

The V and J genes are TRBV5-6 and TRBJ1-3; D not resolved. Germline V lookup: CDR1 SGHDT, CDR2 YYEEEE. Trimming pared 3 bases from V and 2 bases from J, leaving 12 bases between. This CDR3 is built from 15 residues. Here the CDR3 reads CASSSGAFTGNTIYF. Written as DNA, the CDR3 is TGTGCCAGCAGCTCAGGAGCGTTCACTGGAAACACCATATATTTT.

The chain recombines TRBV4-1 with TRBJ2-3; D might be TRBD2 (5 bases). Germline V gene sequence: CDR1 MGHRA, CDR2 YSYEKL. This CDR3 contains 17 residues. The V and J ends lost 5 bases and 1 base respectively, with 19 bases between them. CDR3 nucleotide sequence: TGCGCCAGCAGCAAGCTGGTTTGGGTGGGAGGCACAGATACGCAGTATTTT. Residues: CASSKLVWVGGTDTQYF.

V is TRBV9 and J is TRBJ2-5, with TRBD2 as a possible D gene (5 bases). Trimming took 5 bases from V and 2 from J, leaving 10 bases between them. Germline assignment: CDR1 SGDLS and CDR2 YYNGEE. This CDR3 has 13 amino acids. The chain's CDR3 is CASSLGDQETQYF. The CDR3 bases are TGTGCCAGCAGTCTCGGGGATCAAGAGACCCAGTACTTC.

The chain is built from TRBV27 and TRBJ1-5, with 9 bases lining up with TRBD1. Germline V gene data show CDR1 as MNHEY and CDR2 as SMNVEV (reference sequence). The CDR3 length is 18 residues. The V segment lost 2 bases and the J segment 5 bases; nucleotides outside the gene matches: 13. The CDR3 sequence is CASSLRTLTGGADQPQHF. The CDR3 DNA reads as TGTGCCAGCAGTTTAAGGACCCTCACAGGGGGCGCAGATCAGCCCCAGCATTTT.

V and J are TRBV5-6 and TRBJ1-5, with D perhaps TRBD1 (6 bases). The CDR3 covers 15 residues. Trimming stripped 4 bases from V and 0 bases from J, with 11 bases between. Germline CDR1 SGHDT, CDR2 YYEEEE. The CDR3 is CASSSGQYSNQPQHF. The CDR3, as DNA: TGTGCCAGCAGCAGCGGACAGTATAGCAATCAGCCCCAGCATTTT.

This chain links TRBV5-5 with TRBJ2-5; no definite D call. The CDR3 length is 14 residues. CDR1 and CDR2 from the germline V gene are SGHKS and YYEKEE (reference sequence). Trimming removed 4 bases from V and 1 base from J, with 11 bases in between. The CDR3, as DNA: TGTGCCAGCAGCCCCGGGTGGGGCCAAGAGACCCAGTACTTC. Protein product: CASSPGWGQETQYF.

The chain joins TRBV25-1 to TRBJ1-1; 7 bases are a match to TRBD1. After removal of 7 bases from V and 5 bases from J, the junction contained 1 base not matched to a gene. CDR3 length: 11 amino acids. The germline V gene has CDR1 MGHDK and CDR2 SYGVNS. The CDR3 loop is CASKTGTEAFF. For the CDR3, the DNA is TGTGCCAGCAAGACAGGGACTGAAGCTTTCTTT.

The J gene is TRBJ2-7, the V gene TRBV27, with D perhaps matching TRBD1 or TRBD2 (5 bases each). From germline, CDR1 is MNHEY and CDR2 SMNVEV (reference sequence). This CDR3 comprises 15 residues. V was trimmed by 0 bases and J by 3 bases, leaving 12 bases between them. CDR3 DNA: TGTGCCAGCAGTTTATCGGGGACCAGGTACTACGAGCAGTACTTC. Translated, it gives CASSLSGTRYYEQYF.

The CDR3 coding sequence is TGTGCCACCAGCAGAGGCCGGGACAGCGCTATGAACACTGAAGCTTTCTTT. It encodes CATSRGRDSAMNTEAFF. The chain recombines TRBV15 with TRBJ1-1; TRBD1 matches at 7 bases. The CDR3 sequence is 17 residues long. Trimming took 1 base from V and 0 from J; bases not matched to a gene: 8. Per germline, CDR1 LNHNV and CDR2 YYDKDF (reference sequence).

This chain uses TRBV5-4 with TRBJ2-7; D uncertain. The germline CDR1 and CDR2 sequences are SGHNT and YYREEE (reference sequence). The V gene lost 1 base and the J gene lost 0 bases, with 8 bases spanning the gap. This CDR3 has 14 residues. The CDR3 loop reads CASSLMGNSYEQYF. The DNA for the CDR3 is TGTGCCAGCAGCTTGATGGGGAACTCCTACGAGCAGTACTTC.

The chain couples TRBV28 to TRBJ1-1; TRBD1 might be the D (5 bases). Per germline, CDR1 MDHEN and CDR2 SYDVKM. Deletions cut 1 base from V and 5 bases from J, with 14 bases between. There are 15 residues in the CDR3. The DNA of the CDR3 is TGTGCCAGCAGTTTATCGGGGGAGTTGGGAACTGAAGCTTTCTTT. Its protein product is CASSLSGELGTEAFF.

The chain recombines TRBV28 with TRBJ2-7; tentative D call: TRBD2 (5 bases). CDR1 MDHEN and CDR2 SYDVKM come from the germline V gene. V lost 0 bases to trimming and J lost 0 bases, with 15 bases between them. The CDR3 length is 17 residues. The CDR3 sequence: CASSLCKGWTHSYEQYF. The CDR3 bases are TGTGCCAGCAGTTTATGCAAGGGCTGGACTCACTCCTACGAGCAGTACTTC.

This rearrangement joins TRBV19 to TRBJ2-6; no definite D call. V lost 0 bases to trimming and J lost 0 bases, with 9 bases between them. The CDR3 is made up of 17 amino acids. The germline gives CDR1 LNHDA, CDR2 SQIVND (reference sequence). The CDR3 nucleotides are TGTGCCAGTAGTATAGATCGTGGAGTCTCTGGGGCCAACGTCCTGACTTTC. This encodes CASSIDRGVSGANVLTF.

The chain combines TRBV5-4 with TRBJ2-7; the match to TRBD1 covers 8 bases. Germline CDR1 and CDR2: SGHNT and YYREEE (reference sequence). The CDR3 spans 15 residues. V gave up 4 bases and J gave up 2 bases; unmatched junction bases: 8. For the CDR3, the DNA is TGTGCCAGCAGCCTTCGGACAGGGCCAACCTACGAGCAGTACTTC. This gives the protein CASSLRTGPTYEQYF.

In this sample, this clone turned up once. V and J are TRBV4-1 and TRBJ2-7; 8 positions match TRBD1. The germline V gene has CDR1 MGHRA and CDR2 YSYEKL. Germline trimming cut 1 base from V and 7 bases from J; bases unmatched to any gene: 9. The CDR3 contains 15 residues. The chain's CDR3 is CASSQGTGMNREQYF. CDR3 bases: TGCGCCAGCAGCCAAGGGACAGGGATGAATCGGGAGCAGTACTTC.

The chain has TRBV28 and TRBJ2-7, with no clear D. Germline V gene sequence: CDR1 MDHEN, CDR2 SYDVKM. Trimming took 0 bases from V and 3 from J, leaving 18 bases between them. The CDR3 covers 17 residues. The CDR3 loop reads CASSLCAGYHPLYEQYF. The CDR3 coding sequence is TGTGCCAGCAGTTTATGCGCCGGGTATCATCCCCTCTACGAGCAGTACTTC.

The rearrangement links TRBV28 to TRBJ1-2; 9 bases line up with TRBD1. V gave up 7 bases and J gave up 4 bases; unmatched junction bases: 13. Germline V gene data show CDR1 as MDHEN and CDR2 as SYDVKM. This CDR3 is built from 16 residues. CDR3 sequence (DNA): TGTGCCAGCACAGGACCCCCGGGACAGGGTGCCTATGGCTACACCTTC. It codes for CASTGPPGQGAYGYTF.

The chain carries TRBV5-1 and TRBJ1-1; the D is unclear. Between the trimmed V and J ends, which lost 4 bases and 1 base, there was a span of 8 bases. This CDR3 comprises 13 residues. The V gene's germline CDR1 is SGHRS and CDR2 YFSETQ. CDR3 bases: TGCGCCAGCAGCGGCCTCGGGAACACTGAAGCTTTCTTT. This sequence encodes CASSGLGNTEAFF.